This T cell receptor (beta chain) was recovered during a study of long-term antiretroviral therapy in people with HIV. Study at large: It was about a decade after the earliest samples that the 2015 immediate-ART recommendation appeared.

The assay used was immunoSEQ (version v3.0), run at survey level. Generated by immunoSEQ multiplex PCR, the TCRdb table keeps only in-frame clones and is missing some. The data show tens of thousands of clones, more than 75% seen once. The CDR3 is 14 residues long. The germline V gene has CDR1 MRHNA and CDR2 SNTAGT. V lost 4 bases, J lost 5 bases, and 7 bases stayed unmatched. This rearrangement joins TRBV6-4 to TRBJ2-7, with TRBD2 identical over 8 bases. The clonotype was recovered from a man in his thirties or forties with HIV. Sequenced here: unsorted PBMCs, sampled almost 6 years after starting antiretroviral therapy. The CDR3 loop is CASSASGSLHEQYF. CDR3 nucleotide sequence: TGTGCCAGCAGTGCGAGCGGGAGCCTCCACGAGCAGTACTTC.